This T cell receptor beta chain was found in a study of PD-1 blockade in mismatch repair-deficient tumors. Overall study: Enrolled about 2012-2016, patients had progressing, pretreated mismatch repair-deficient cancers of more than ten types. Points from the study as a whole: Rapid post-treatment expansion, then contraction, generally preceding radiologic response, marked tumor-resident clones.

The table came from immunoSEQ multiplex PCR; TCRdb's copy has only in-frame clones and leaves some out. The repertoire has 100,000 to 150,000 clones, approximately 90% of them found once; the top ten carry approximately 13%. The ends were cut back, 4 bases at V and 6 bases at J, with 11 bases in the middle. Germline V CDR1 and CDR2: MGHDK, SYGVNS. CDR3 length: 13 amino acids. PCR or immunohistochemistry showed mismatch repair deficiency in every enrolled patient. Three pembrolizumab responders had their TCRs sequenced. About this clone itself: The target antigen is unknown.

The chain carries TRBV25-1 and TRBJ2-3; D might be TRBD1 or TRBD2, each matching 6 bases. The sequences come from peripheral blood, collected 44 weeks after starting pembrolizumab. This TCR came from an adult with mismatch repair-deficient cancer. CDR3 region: CASSAGGSDTQYF. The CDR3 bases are TGTGCCAGCAGTGCCGGGGGCTCCGATACGCAGTATTTT.